This T cell receptor beta chain emerged from a study of Graves' ophthalmopathy and Graves' hyperthyroidism. In donors with ophthalmopathy, activity was moderate-to-severe, with CAS ≥3, NOSPECS ≥4 and duration under 3 months. Other autoimmune diseases, uncontrolled infections, pregnancy or lactation led to the exclusion of patients. This CDR3 has 13 residues. Germline values: CDR1 SNHLY, CDR2 FYNNEI. Using RNA transcripts, the TCR beta CDR3 regions were amplified. Second-round multiplex PCR followed a first-round RT-PCR using HTBI primers. TCRdb redid the calling of the multiplex PCR reads with MiXCR, one entry per CDR3 protein. The sample yields around 670,000 distinct CDR3 sequences, 40% seen once.

The source of this sequence is an adult man with Graves' ophthalmopathy. V and J are TRBV2 and TRBJ1-2; D call uncertain. The sample comprised peripheral blood. This CDR3 is CVTALRQMHGYTF. The CDR3 DNA reads TGTGTCACAGCACTTAGACAAATGCATGGCTACACCTTC.